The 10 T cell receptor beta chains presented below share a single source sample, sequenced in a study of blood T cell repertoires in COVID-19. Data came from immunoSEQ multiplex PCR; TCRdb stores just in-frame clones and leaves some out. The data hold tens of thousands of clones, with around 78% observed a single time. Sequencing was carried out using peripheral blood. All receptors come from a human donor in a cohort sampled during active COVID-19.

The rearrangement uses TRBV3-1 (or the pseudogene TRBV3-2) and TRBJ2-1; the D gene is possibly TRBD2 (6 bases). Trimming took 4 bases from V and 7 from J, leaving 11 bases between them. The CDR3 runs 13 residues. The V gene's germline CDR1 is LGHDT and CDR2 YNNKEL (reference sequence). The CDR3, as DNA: TGTGCCAGCAGCCCCCGGGCGGGGAATGAGCAGTTCTTC. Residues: CASSPRAGNEQFF.

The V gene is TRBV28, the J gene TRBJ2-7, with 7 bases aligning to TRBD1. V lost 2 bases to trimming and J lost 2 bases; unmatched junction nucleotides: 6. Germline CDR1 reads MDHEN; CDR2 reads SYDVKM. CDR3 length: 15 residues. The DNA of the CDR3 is TGTGCCAGCAGTTTAAGAACAGGGGAGACCTACGAGCAGTACTTC. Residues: CASSLRTGETYEQYF.

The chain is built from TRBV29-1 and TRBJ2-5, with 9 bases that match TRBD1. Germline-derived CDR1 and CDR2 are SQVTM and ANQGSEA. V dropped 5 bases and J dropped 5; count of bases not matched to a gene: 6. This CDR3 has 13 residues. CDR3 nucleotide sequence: TGCAGCGTTCAGGGACAGGGTGTCGAGACCCAGTACTTC. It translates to CSVQGQGVETQYF.

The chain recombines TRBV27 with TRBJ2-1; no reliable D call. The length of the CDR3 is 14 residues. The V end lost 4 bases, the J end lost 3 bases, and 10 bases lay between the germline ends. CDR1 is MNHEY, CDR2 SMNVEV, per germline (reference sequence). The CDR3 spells CASSSLVNYNEQFF. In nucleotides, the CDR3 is TGTGCCAGCAGTTCCCTTGTTAACTACAATGAGCAGTTCTTC.

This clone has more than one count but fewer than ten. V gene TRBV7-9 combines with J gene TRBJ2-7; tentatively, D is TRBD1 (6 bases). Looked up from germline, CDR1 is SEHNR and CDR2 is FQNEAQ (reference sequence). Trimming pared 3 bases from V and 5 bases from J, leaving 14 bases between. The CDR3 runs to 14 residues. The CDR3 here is CASSLSQGIHEQYF. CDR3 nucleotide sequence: TGTGCCAGCAGCTTGTCCCAGGGGATCCACGAGCAGTACTTC.

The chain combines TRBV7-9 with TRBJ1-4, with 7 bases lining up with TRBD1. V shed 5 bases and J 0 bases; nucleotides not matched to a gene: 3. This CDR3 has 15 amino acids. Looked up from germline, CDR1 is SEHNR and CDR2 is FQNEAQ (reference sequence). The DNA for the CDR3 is TGTGCCAGCAGCCTAACAGGGGCAACTAATGAAAAACTGTTTTTT. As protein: CASSLTGATNEKLFF.

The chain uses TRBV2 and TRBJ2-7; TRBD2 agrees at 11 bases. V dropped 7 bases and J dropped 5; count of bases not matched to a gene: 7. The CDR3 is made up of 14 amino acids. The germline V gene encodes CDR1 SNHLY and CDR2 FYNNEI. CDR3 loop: CASTGTSGEDEQYF. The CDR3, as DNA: TGTGCCAGCACCGGGACTAGCGGAGAAGACGAGCAGTACTTC.

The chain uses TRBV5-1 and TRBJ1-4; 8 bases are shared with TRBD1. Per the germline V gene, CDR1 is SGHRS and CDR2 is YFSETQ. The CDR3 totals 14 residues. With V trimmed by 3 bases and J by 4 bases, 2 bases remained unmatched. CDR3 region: CASSSTGDNEKLFF. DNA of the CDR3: TGCGCCAGCAGCTCGACAGGGGATAATGAAAAACTGTTTTTT.

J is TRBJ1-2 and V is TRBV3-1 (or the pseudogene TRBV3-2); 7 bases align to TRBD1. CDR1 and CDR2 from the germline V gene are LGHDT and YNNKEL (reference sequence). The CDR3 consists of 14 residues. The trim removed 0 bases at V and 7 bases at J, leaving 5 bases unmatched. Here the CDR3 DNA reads TGTGCCAGCAGCCAAGAGACAGGGTCAGGTGGCTACACCTTC. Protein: CASSQETGSGGYTF.

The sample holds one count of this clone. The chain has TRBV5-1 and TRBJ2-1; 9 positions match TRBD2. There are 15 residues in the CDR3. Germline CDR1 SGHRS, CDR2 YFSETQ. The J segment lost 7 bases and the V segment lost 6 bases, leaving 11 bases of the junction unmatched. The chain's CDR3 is CASTFGGRVGNEQFF. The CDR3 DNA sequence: TGCGCCAGCACCTTTGGCGGGAGGGTTGGGAATGAGCAGTTCTTC. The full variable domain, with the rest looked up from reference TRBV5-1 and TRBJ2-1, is KAGVTQTPRYLIKTRGQQVTLSCSPISGHRSVSWYQQTPGQGLQFLFEYFSETQRNKGNFPGRFSGRQFSNSRSEMNVSTLELGDSALYLCASTFGGRVGNEQFFGPGTRLTVL.